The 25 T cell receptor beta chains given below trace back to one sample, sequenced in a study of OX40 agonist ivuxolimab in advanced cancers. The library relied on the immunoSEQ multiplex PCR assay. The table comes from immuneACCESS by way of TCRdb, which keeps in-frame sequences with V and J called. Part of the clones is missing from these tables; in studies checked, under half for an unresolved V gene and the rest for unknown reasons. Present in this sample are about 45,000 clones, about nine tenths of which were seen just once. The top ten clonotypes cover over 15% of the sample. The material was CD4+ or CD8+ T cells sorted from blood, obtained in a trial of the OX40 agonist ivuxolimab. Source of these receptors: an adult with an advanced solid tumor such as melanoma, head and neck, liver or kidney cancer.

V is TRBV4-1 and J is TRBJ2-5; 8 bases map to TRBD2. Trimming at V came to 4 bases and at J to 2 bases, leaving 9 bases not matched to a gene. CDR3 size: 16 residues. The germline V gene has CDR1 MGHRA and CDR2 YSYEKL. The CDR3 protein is CASSPREGWGQETQYF. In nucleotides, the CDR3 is TGCGCCAGCAGCCCTCGGGAGGGCTGGGGACAAGAGACCCAGTACTTC.

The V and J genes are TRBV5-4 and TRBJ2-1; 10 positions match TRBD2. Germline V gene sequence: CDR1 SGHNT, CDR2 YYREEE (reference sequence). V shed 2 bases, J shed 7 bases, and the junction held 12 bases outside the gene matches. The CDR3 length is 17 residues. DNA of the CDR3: TGTGCCAGCAGCTTTTTCAGCGGGGGGGCCAGGTTTAATGAGCAGTTCTTC. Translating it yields CASSFFSGGARFNEQFF.

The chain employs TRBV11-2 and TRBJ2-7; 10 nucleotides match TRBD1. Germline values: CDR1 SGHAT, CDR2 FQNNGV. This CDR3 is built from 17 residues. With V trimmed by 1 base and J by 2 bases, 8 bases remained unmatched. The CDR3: CASSLGSGTGVAYEQYF. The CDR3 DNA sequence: TGTGCCAGCAGCTTAGGTTCTGGGACAGGGGTCGCCTACGAGCAGTACTTC.

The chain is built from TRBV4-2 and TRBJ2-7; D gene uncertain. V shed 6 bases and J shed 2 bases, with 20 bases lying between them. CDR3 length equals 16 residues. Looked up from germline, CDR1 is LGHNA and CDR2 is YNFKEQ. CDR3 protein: CASSTGSPPPTYEQYF. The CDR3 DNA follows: TGTGCCAGCAGTACTGGATCCCCACCGCCAACCTACGAGCAGTACTTC.

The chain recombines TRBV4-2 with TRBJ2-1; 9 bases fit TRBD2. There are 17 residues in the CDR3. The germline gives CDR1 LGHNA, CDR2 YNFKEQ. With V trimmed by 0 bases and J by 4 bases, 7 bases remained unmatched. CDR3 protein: CASSQDSGTSWYNEQFF. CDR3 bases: TGTGCCAGCAGCCAAGATTCTGGGACTAGCTGGTACAATGAGCAGTTCTTC.

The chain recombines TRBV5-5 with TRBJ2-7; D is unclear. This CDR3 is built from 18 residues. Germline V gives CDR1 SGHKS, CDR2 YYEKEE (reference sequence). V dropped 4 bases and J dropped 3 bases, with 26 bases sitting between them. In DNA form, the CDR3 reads TGTGCCAGCAGCCTTCCCTCTTCAGGTTCCAAATTGAACTACGAGCAGTACTTC. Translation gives CASSLPSSGSKLNYEQYF.

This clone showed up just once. The CDR3 here is CASSVGGGIEKLFF. The CDR3 DNA sequence: TGTGCCAGCAGCGTAGGGGGAGGGATTGAAAAACTGTTTTTT. The chain has TRBV9 and TRBJ1-4; D is unresolved. V shed 0 bases and J shed 7 bases, with 10 bases lying between them. Looked up from germline, CDR1 is SGDLS and CDR2 is YYNGEE. The CDR3 spans 14 residues.

CDR3 DNA sequence: TGTGCCAGCAGTACAGGGGGCACAGATACGCAGTATTTT. Translating it yields CASSTGGTDTQYF. V gene TRBV6-1 combines with J gene TRBJ2-3; 7 bases line up with TRBD1. In germline, CDR1 is MNHNS, CDR2 SASEGT. The trim removed 5 bases at V and 1 base at J, leaving 0 bases unmatched. The CDR3 covers 13 residues.

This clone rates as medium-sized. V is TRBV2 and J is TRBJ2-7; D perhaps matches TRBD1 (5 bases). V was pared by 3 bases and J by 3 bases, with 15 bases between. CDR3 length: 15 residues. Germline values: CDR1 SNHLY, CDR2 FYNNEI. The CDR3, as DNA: TGTGCCAGCAGTGAGGGTGGTGGCGACAGCTACGAGCAGTACTTC. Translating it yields CASSEGGGDSYEQYF.

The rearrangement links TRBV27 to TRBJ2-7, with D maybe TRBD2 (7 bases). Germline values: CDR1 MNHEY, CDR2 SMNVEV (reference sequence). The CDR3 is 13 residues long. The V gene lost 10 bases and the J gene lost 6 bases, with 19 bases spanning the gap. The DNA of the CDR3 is TGTGCCACCGCGCGGGGGCCCTCCACCGAGCAGTACTTC. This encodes CATARGPSTEQYF.

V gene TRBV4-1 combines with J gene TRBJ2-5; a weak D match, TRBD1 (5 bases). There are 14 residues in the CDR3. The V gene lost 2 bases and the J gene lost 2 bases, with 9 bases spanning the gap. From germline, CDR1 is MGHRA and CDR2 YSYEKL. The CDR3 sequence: CASSQIDSQETQYF. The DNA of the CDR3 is TGCGCCAGCAGCCAAATTGACAGTCAAGAGACCCAGTACTTC.

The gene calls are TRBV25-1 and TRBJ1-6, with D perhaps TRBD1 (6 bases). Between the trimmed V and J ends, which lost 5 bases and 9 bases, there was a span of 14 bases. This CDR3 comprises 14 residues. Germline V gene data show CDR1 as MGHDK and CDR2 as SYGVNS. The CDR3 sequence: CASSLNRVPSPLHF. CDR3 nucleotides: TGTGCCAGCAGTCTTAACAGGGTTCCTTCACCCCTCCACTTT. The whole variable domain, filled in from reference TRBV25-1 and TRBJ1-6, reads EADIYQTPRYLVIGTGKKITLECSQTMGHDKMYWYQQDPGMELHLIHYSYGVNSTEKGDLSSESTVSRIRTEHFPLTLESARPSHTSQYLCASSLNRVPSPLHFGNGTRLTVT.

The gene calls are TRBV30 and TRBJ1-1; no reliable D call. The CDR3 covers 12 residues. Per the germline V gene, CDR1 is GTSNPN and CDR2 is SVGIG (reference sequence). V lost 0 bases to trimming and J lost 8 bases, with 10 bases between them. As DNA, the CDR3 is TGTGCCTGGAGTGTACGGTCGGGGGAAGCTTTCTTT. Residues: CAWSVRSGEAFF.

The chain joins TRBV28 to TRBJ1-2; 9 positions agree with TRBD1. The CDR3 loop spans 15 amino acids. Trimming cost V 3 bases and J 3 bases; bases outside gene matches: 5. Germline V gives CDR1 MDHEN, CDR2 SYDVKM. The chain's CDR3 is CASSLAGTGYYGYTF. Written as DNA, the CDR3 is TGTGCCAGCAGTTTGGCCGGGACAGGGTACTATGGCTACACCTTC.

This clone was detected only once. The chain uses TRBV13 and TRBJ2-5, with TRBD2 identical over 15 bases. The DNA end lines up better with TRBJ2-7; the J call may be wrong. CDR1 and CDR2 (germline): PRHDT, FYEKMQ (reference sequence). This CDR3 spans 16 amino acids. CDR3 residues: CASSLGTSGGRYEQYF. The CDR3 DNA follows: TGTGCCAGCAGCTTGGGGACTAGCGGGGGGAGGTACGAGCAGTACTTC.

The chain's CDR3 is CASSGGALGYTF. The CDR3 DNA is TGTGCCAGCAGTGGGGGGGCGCTGGGCTACACCTTC. The chain recombines TRBV6-6 with TRBJ1-2, with D possibly TRBD1 on 6 matching bases. V was pared by 5 bases and J by 8 bases, with 12 bases between. The V gene's germline CDR1 is MNHNY and CDR2 SVGAGI (reference sequence). The CDR3 is 12 residues long.

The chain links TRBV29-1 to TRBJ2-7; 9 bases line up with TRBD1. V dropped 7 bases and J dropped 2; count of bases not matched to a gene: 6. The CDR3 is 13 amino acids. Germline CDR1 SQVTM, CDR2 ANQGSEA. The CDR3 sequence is CSAGQGRTYEQYF. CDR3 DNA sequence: TGCAGCGCTGGACAGGGGCGTACCTACGAGCAGTACTTC.

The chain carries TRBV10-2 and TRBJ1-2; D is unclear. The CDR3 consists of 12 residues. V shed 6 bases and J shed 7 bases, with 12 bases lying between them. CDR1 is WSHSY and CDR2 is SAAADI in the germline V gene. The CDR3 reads CASREREGGYTF. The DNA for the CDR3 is TGCGCCAGCAGAGAGAGAGAAGGTGGCTACACCTTC.

CDR3 region: CASSSQIAGVREQYF. The CDR3 nucleotides read TGTGCCAGCAGTTCCCAAATAGCGGGAGTTCGCGAGCAGTACTTC. This sequence joins TRBV28 and TRBJ2-7; TRBD2 agrees at 9 bases. The ends lost 4 bases at V and 6 bases at J; junction bases unmatched: 10. Germline lookup yields CDR1 MDHEN and CDR2 SYDVKM. There are 15 residues in the CDR3.

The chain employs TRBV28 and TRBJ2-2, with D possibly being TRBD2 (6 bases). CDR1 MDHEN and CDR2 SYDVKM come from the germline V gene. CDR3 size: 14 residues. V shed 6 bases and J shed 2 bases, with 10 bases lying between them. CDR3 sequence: CASSRGLNTGELFF. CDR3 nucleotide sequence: TGTGCCAGCAGCCGGGGACTCAACACCGGGGAGCTGTTTTTT.

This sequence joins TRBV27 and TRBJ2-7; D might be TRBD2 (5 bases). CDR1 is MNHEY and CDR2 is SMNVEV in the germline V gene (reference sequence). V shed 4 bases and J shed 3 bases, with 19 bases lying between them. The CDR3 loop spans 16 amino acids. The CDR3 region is CASSSEAHPSFYEQYF. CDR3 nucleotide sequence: TGTGCCAGCAGTTCGGAGGCCCATCCTTCCTTCTACGAGCAGTACTTC.

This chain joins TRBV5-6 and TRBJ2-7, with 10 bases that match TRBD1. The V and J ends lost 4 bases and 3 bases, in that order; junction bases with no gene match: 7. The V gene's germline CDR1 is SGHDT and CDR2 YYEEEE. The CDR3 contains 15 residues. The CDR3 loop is CASSGRRDRGYEQYF. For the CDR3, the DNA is TGTGCCAGCAGCGGACGCCGGGACAGGGGCTACGAGCAGTACTTC.

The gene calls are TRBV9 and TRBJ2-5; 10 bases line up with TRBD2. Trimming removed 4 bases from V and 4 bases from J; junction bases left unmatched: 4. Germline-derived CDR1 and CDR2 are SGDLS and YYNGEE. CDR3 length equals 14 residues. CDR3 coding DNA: TGTGCCAGCAGCCTTAGCGGGGGGTCAGAGACCCAGTACTTC. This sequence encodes CASSLSGGSETQYF.

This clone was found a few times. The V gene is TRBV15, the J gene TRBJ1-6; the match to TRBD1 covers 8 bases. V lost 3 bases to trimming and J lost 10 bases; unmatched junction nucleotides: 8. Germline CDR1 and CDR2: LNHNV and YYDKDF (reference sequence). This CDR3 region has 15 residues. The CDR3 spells CATSSRRQGWSPLHF. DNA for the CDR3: TGTGCCACCAGCAGCCGACGACAGGGGTGGTCACCCCTCCACTTT.

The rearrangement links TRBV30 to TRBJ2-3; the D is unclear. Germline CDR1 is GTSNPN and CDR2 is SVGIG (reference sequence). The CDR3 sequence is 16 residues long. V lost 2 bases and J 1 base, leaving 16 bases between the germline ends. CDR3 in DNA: TGTGCCTGGAGTCCCCGGATGAGCGTAGGCACAGATACGCAGTATTTT. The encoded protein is CAWSPRMSVGTDTQYF.